This T cell receptor beta chain is from a study of T-cell reconstitution after alpha-beta-depleted transplantation in children. V was clipped by 5 bases and J by 5 bases; unmatched bases: 6. The CDR3 is made up of 14 amino acids. Germline CDR1 and CDR2: MNHNS and SASEGT. This clonotype was detected ten times or more. It was with unique molecular identifiers that the TCRbeta library was prepared. TCRdb reprocessed the PCR reads with MiXCR, giving one entry per CDR3 protein. This sample has approximately 150,000 distinct CDR3 sequences, with roughly 9% found just once. The V call is TRBV6-1, the J call TRBJ2-3, with 8 positions matching TRBD1. The source material was PBMCs, mostly from graft donor cells, sampled 180 days after TCRalphabeta/CD19-depleted stem cell transplant. The receptor was derived from a female patient between 2 and 10 years old who had a stem cell transplant for congenital amegakaryocytic thrombocytopenia, so the T cells may come from the graft donor. CDR3 nucleotides: TGTGCCAGCAGTCCGACAGGGGCTGTAGATACGCAGTATTTT. Translation gives CASSPTGAVDTQYF.